The 5 T cell receptor beta chains below come from one sample, sequenced in a study of T cells in Graves' hyperthyroidism and ophthalmopathy. Template material for amplifying TCR beta CDR3 regions consisted of RNA transcripts. Researchers ran a first-round RT-PCR on the TCR CDR3 using the HTBI primer set. TCRdb re-called the multiplex PCR reads through MiXCR, storing one row per CDR3 protein. The table lists some 510,000 distinct CDR3 sequences, roughly 20% of them singletons. Sequencing was done on a sample of blood. The receptors were sampled from a man younger than 35 with Graves' hyperthyroidism.

The gene calls are TRBV2 and TRBJ2-5; 8 bases match TRBD2. The germline V gene has CDR1 SNHLY and CDR2 FYNNEI. Unmatched junction bases numbered 8, after V lost 3 bases and J lost 2 bases. The CDR3 is 16 residues long. In DNA form, the CDR3 reads TGTGCCAGCAGTGATTTCCAGCGGGGGACACAAGAGACCCAGTACTTC. Amino acid sequence: CASSDFQRGTQETQYF.

This clonotype came up a few times. This rearrangement joins TRBV5-1 to TRBJ2-4, with TRBD1 matching over 11 bases. V shed 0 bases and J 9 bases; nucleotides not matched to a gene: 5. This CDR3 has 15 residues. Germline values: CDR1 SGHRS, CDR2 YFSETQ. The CDR3 loop reads CASSLAGTGGTIQYF. CDR3 in DNA: TGCGCCAGCAGCTTGGCCGGGACAGGGGGGACCATTCAGTACTTC.

J is TRBJ1-2 and V is TRBV6-2 or TRBV6-3; D is unresolved. Germline V gene lookup returns CDR1 MNHEY and CDR2 SVGEGT. Trimming removed 4 bases from V and 2 bases from J, with 5 bases in between. The CDR3 is made up of 12 amino acids. The CDR3 here is CASSWRNYGYTF. Here the CDR3 DNA reads TGTGCCAGCAGTTGGCGGAACTATGGCTACACCTTC.

This chain joins TRBV6-1 and TRBJ2-7; no clear D gene. Germline lookup yields CDR1 MNHNS and CDR2 SASEGT. The V end was cut by 3 bases, the J end by 2 bases, with 8 bases between. This CDR3 is 13 amino acids long. CDR3: CASSEKRPYEQYF. As DNA, the CDR3 is TGTGCCAGCAGTGAGAAAAGACCCTACGAGCAGTACTTC.

This clonotype was counted many times. The V call is TRBV14, the J call TRBJ1-5; the D gene is possibly TRBD1 (6 bases). The CDR3 is 16 residues long. V dropped 4 bases and J dropped 6 bases, with 19 bases sitting between them. From germline, CDR1 is SGHDN and CDR2 FVKESK. The CDR3 bases are TGTGCCAGCAGCCGTAGCCTCACAGGGTGGGGTCAGCCCCAGCATTTT. Amino acids: CASSRSLTGWGQPQHF.